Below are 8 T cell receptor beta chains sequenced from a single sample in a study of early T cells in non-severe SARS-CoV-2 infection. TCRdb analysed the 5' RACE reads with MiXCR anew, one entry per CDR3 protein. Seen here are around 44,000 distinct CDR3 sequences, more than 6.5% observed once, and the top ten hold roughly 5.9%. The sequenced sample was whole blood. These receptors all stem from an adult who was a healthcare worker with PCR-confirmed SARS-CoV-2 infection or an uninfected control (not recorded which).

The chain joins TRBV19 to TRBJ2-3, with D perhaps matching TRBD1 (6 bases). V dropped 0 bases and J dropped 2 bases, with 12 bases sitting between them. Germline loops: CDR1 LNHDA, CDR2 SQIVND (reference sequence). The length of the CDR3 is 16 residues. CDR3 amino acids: CASSIEATGTTDTQYF. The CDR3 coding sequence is TGTGCCAGTAGTATAGAAGCCACAGGGACCACAGATACGCAGTATTTT.

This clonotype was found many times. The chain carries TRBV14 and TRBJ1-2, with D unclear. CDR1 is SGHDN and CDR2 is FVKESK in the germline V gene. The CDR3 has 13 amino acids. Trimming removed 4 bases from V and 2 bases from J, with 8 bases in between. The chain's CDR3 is CASSLGINYGYTF. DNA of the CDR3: TGTGCCAGCAGCCTCGGAATAAACTATGGCTACACCTTC.

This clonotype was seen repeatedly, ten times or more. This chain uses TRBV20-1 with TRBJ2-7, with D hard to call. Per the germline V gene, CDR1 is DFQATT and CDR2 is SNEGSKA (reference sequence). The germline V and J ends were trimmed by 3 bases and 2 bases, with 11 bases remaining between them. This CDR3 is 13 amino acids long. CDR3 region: CSASPPYTYEQYF. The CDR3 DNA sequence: TGCAGTGCTAGCCCTCCTTATACCTACGAGCAGTACTTC.

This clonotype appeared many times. CDR3 sequence: CASSLARVTDTQYF. The CDR3 bases are TGCGCCAGCAGCTTGGCCAGGGTCACAGATACGCAGTATTTT. V is TRBV5-1 and J is TRBJ2-3; D perhaps matches TRBD1 (5 bases). V dropped 0 bases and J dropped 2 bases, with 7 bases sitting between them. CDR3 length: 14 amino acids. Per the germline V gene, CDR1 is SGHRS and CDR2 is YFSETQ.

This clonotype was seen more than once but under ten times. The CDR3 nucleotides are TGTGCCAGCAGCCTGGACGGGGTATACGAGCAGTACTTC. Protein product: CASSLDGVYEQYF. The V call is TRBV5-4, the J call TRBJ2-7; D possibly corresponds to TRBD2 (5 bases). The CDR3 has 13 amino acids. Germline V gene data show CDR1 as SGHNT and CDR2 as YYREEE (reference sequence). Trimming left V 4 bases short and J 4 bases short, with 12 bases between. Full variable domain (outside the CDR3, taken from reference TRBV5-4 and TRBJ2-7): ETGVTQSPTHLIKTRGQQVTLRCSSQSGHNTVSWYQQALGQGPQFIFQYYREEENGRGNFPPRFSGLQFPNYSSELNVNALELDDSALYLCASSLDGVYEQYFGPGTRLTVT.

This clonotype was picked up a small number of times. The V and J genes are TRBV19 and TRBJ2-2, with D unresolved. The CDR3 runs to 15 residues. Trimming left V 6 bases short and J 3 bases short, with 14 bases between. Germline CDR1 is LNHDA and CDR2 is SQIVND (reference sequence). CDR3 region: CASRVPDRDTGELFF. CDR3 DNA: TGTGCCAGTAGAGTTCCGGACCGGGACACCGGGGAGCTGTTTTTT.

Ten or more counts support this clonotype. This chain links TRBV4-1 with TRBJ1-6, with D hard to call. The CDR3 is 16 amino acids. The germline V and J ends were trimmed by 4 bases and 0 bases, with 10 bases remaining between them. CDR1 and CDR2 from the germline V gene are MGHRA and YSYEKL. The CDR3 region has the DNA TGCGCCAGCAGCCGAGGCTCGAGCTCCTATAATTCACCCCTCCACTTT. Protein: CASSRGSSSYNSPLHF.

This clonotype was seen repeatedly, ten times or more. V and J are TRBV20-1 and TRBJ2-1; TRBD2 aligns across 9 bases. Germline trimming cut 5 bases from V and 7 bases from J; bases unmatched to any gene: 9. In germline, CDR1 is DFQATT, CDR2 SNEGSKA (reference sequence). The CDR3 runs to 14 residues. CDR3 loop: CSALSGGQKNEQFF. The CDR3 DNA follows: TGCAGTGCTCTTAGCGGGGGCCAAAAGAATGAGCAGTTCTTC.